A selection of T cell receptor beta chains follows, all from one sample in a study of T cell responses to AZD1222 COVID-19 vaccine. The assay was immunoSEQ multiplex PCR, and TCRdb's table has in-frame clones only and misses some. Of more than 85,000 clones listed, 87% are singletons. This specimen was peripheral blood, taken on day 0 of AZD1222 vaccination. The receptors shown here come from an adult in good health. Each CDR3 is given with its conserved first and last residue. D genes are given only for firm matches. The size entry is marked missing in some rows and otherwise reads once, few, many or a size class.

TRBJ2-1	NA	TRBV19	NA	CASPRLGDESSYNEQFF	TGTGCCAGTCCCCGGTTAGGGGACGAGAGCTCCTACAATGAGCAGTTCTTC
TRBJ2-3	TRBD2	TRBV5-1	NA	CASSKGTSGRYTDTQYF	TGCGCCAGCAGCAAAGGGACTAGCGGGAGGTACACAGATACGCAGTATTTT
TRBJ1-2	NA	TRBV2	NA	CASSPSAGTNYGYTF	TGTGCCAGCAGTCCCTCGGCAGGTACTAACTATGGCTACACCTTC
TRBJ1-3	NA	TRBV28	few	CASSFWTRSSGNTIYF	TGTGCCAGCAGTTTCTGGACGCGAAGCTCTGGAAACACCATATATTTT
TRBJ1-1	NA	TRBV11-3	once	CASSLGRNTEAFF	TGTGCCAGCAGCTTAGGGCGGAACACTGAAGCTTTCTTT
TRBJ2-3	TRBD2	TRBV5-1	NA	CASSALAGGGRDTQYF	TGCGCCAGCAGCGCCTTAGCGGGAGGGGGCCGAGATACGCAGTATTTT
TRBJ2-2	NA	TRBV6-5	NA	CASINPRGPGELFF	TGTGCCAGCATTAACCCCAGGGGTCCCGGGGAGCTGTTTTTT
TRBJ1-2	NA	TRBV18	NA	CASSEETAYGYTF	TGTGCCAGCTCAGAGGAGACAGCCTATGGCTACACCTTC
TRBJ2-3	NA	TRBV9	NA	CASSPRLDTQYF	TGTGCCAGCAGCCCAAGACTGGATACGCAGTATTTT
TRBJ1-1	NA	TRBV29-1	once	CSVDSLLEAFF	TGCAGCGTTGACTCTCTCCTCGAAGCTTTCTTT
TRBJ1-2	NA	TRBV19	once	CASSYELTYYTF	TGTGCCAGTAGTTACGAGTTAACTTACTACACCTTC
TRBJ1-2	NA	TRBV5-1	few	CASSLEVGSNYGYTF	TGCGCCAGCAGCTTGGAGGTAGGGTCTAACTATGGCTACACCTTC
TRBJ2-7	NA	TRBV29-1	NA	CSVARGPSPLGQYF	TGCAGCGTTGCAAGAGGACCTTCCCCTTTGGGGCAGTACTTC